This T cell receptor (beta chain) was found in a study of cytomegalovirus exposure and HLA in healthy donors. This cohort consisted of healthy bone marrow donors. Whole-study findings and limits: As a later analysis showed, several of the most significant clusters appeared to be linked to common viral pathogens. In vitro assays verified that a few CMV-associated chains recognized CMV antigens specifically. In an earlier analysis, productive rearrangement rates for most beta V segments clustered near 87% or 30%.

The PCR made use of 60 Vbeta and 13 Jbeta primers. Only in-frame clones appear in the TCRdb table, and some are missing; sequencing was by immunoSEQ multiplex PCR. Among 80,000 to 100,000 clones, approximately 73% were seen once, and the ten largest hold 3.5% to 4.5%. This clone appeared once. Its antigen is still unknown. The CDR3 consists of 15 residues. Germline V gene sequence: CDR1 SGHDT, CDR2 YYEEEE. V lost 2 bases, J lost 6 bases, and 14 bases lay in between. The rearrangement uses TRBV5-6 and TRBJ2-2; D gene ambiguous. Sample: PBMCs. The clonotype originates from a man aged 40-49 years in good health and CMV-seronegative. The CDR3 nucleotides read TGTGCCAGCAGCTTACTTGATCTATTGTCCGGGGAGCTGTTTTTT. This codes for CASSLLDLLSGELFF.